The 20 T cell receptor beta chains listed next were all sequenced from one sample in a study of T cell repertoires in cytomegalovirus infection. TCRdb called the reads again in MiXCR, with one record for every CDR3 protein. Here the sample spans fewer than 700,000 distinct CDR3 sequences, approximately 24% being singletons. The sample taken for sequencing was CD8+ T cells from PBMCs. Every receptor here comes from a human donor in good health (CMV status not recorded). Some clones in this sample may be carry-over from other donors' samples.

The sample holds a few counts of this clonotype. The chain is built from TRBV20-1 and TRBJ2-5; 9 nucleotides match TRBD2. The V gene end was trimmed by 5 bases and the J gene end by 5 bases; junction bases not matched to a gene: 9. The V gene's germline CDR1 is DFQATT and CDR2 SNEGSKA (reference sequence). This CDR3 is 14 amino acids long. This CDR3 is CSAPRRGGWETQYF. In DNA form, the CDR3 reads TGCAGTGCTCCGAGGCGGGGGGGATGGGAGACCCAGTACTTC.

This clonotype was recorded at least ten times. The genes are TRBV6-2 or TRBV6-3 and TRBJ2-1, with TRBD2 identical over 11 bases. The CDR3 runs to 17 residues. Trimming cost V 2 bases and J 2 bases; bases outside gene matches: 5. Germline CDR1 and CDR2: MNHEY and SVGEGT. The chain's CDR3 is CASSYGRLAGTYNEQFF. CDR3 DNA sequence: TGTGCCAGCAGTTACGGTAGACTAGCGGGGACCTACAATGAGCAGTTCTTC.

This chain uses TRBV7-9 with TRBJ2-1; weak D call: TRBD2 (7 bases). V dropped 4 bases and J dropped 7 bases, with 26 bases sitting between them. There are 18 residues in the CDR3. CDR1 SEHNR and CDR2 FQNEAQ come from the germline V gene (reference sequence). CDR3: CASSSPPSGRGGGNEQFF. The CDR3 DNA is TGTGCCAGCAGCTCCCCCCCGTCGGGTAGAGGGGGGGGAAATGAGCAGTTCTTC.

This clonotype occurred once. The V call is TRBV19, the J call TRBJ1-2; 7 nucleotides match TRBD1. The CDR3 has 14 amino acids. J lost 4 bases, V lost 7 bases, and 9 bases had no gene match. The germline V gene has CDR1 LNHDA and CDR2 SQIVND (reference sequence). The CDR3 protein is CASMRGDSSYGYTF. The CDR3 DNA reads TGTGCCAGTATGAGAGGGGACAGCTCCTATGGCTACACCTTC.

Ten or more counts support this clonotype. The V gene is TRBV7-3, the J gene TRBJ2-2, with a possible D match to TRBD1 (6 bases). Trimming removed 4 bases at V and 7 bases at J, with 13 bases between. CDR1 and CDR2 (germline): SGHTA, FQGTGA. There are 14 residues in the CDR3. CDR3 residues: CASSSQGYDGELFF. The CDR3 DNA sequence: TGTGCCAGCAGCTCCCAGGGGTACGACGGGGAGCTGTTTTTT.

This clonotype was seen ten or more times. The CDR3 DNA reads TGTGCCAGCAGCTTAGTTTTGGTGACCGGGGAGCTGTTTTTT. Amino acid sequence: CASSLVLVTGELFF. The chain joins TRBV7-8 to TRBJ2-2; D is undetermined. This CDR3 is built from 14 residues. V dropped 1 base and J dropped 5 bases, with 8 bases sitting between them. Germline CDR1 reads SGHVS; CDR2 reads FQNEAQ.

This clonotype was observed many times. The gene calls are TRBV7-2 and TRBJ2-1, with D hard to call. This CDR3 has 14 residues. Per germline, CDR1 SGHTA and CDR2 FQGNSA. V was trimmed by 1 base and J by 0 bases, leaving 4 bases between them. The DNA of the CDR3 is TGTGCCAGCAGCTTAGAGGACTCCTACAATGAGCAGTTCTTC. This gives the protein CASSLEDSYNEQFF.

The CDR3 nucleotides are TGTGCCAGCAGCTCGGCGGCAGGGTTAGAAGGTAGCACTGAAGCTTTCTTT. Protein product: CASSSAAGLEGSTEAFF. The chain uses TRBV7-9 and TRBJ1-1; TRBD1 might be the D (5 bases). The ends were cut back, 4 bases at V and 4 bases at J, with 22 bases in the middle. Germline CDR1 is SEHNR and CDR2 is FQNEAQ (reference sequence). The CDR3 has 17 residues.

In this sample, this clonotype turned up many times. The CDR3 region has the DNA TGTGCCAGCAGCTTATGGGGACAGCTCAAATACCCCACTACTAATGAAAAACTGTTTTTT. Translating gives CASSLWGQLKYPTTNEKLFF. V gene TRBV7-8 combines with J gene TRBJ1-4; 7 bases are a match to TRBD1. Losses at the gene ends were 2 bases for V and 2 bases for J; bases not matched to a gene: 17. CDR1 and CDR2 from the germline V gene are SGHVS and FQNEAQ. This CDR3 has 20 amino acids.

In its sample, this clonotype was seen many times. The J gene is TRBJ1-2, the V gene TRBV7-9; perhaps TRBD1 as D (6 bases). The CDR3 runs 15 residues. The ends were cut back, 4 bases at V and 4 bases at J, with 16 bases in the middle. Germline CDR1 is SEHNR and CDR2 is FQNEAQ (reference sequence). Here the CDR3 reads CASSSPDSSFYGYTF. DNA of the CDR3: TGTGCCAGCAGCTCGCCGGACAGTTCCTTCTATGGCTACACCTTC.

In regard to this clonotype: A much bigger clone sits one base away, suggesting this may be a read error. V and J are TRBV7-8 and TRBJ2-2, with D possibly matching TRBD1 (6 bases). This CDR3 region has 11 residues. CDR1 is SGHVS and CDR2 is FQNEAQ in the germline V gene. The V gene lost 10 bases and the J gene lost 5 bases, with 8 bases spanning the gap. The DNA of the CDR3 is TGTGCCAACAGGGTTACCGGGGAGCTGTTTTTT. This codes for CANRVTGELFF. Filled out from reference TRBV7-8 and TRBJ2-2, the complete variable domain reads GAGVSQSPRYKVAKRGQDVALRCDPISGHVSLFWYQQALGQGPEFLTYFQNEAQLDKSGLPSDRFFAERPEGSVSTLKIQRTQQEDSAVYLCANRVTGELFFGEGSRLTVL.

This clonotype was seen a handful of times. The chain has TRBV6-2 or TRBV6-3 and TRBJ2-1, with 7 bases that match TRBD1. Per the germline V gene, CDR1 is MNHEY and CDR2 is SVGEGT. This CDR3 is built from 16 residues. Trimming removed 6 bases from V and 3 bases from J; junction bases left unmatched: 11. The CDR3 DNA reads TGTGCCAGCAGCCACCTTGACAGGGCCGACTACAATGAGCAGTTCTTC. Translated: CASSHLDRADYNEQFF.

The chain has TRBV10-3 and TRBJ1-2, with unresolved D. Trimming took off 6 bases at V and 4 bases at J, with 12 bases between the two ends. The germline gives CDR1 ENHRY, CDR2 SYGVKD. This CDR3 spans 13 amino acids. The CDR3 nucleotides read TGTGCCATCAGCGAGCCTTCGGGCTATGGCTACACCTTC. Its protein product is CAISEPSGYGYTF.

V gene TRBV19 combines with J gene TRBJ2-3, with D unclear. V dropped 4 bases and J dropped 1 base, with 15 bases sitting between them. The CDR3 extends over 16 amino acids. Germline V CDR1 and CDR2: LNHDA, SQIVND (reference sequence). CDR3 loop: CASSSLRVERTDTQYF. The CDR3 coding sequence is TGTGCCAGTAGTAGTCTAAGGGTAGAACGCACAGATACGCAGTATTTT.

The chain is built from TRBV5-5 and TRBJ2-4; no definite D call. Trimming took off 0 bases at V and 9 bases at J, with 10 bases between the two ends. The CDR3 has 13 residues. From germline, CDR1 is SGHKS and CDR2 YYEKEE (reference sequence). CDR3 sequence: CASSLEWKGIQYF. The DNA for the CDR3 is TGTGCCAGCAGCTTGGAGTGGAAGGGCATTCAGTACTTC.

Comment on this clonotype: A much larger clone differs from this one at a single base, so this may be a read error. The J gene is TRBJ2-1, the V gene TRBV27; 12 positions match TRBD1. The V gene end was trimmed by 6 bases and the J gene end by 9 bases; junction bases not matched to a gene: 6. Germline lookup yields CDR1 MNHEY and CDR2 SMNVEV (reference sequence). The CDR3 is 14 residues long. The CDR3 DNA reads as TGTGCCAGCAGCCCCGGGACAGGGGGCACTGAGCAGTTCTTC. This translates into CASSPGTGGTEQFF.

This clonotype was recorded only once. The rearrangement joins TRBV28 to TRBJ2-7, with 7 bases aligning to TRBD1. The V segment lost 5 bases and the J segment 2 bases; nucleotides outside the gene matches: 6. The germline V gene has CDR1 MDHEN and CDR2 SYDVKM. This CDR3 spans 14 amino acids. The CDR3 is CASSHGTATYEQYF. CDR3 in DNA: TGTGCCAGCAGTCACGGGACAGCTACCTACGAGCAGTACTTC.

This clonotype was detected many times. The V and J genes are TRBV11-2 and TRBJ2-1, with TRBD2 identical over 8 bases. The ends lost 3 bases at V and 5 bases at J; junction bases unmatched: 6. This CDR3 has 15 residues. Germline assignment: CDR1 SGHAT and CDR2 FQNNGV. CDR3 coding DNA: TGTGCCAGCAGCTTTTACGGGGGGGCAGACAATGAGCAGTTCTTC. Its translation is CASSFYGGADNEQFF.

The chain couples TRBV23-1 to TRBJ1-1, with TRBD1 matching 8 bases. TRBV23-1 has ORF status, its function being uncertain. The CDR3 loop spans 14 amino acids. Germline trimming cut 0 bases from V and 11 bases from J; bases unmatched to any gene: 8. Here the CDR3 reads CASSQSCQGAQAFF. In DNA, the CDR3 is TGCGCCAGCAGTCAATCGTGTCAGGGGGCGCAGGCTTTCTTT.

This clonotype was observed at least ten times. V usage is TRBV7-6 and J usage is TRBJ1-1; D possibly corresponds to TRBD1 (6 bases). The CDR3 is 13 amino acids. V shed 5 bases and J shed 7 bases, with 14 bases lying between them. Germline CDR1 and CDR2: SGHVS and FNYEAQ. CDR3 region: CASSVRGGIEAFF. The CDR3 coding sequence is TGTGCCAGCAGCGTAAGGGGGGGGATTGAAGCTTTCTTT. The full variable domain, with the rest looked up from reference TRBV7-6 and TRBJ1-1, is GAGVSQSPRYKVTKRGQDVALRCDPISGHVSLYWYRQALGQGPEFLTYFNYEAQQDKSGLPNDRFSAERPEGSISTLTIQRTEQRDSAMYRCASSVRGGIEAFFGQGTRLTVV.